This entry lists 32 T cell receptor beta chains sequenced from one sample in a study of control samples from healthy donors and cancer patients (TCRdb year 2020). Library preparation used the immunoSEQ multiplex PCR assay. TCRdb carries this immuneACCESS record with in-frame sequences only. Its versions omit some clonotypes, under half of them owing to an unresolved V gene in the studies checked, with the rest unexplained. Counted in this sample were roughly 130,000 clones; 75% to 95% of them appeared once. The ten largest clonotypes hold about 2.6% of the sample. Sequenced input: blood. The receptor set was obtained from a man younger than 30 in good health.

The table lists this clone with a count of one. This rearrangement joins TRBV7-3 to TRBJ2-7, with 7 bases matching TRBD1. The CDR3 covers 14 residues. J lost 0 bases, V lost 4 bases, and 3 bases had no gene match. CDR1 and CDR2 from the germline V gene are SGHTA and FQGTGA. This CDR3 is CASSSGTDSYEQYF. The DNA for the CDR3 is TGTGCCAGCAGCTCCGGGACAGACTCCTACGAGCAGTACTTC.

This chain joins TRBV5-8 and TRBJ1-6, with TRBD1 as a possible D gene (5 bases). The V gene's germline CDR1 is SGHTS and CDR2 YDEGEE. The CDR3 has 15 amino acids. Trimming left V 5 bases short and J 1 base short, with 10 bases between. DNA for the CDR3: TGTGCCAGCAGACCAAGGGGATCCTATAATTCACCCCTCCACTTT. Translation: CASRPRGSYNSPLHF.

V usage is TRBV28 and J usage is TRBJ1-4; 7 bases are a match to TRBD1. CDR1 is MDHEN, CDR2 SYDVKM, per germline. This CDR3 region has 15 residues. Germline trimming cut 6 bases from V and 3 bases from J; bases unmatched to any gene: 7. The CDR3 region has the DNA TGTGCCAGCAGGTCGTACGACAGGGCTAATGAAAAACTGTTTTTT. It yields the protein CASRSYDRANEKLFF.

V is TRBV29-1 and J is TRBJ1-2; 9 nucleotides align to TRBD1. V lost 6 bases and J lost 8; bases outside the gene matches: 7. Germline lookup yields CDR1 SQVTM and CDR2 ANQGSEA. The CDR3 contains 12 residues. Here the CDR3 reads CSVGQGGSGYTF. Here the CDR3 DNA reads TGCAGCGTGGGACAGGGCGGTTCGGGCTACACCTTC.

This chain connects TRBV5-8 to TRBJ2-1, with a tentative D call TRBD1 (6 bases). Germline loops: CDR1 SGHTS, CDR2 YDEGEE. The CDR3 loop spans 15 amino acids. V gave up 7 bases and J gave up 8 bases, with 22 bases separating them. The CDR3 sequence is CASLIGTIPLDEQFF. The CDR3 bases are TGTGCCAGCCTGATCGGGACAATCCCCCTGGATGAGCAGTTCTTC.

This clone has just one count. This rearrangement joins TRBV7-8 to TRBJ1-1; no definite D call. CDR3 length: 13 residues. Trimming stripped 2 bases from V and 6 bases from J, with 10 bases between. The germline gives CDR1 SGHVS, CDR2 FQNEAQ. The CDR3 spells CASSLTIWSEAFF. The DNA of the CDR3 is TGTGCCAGCAGCTTAACAATTTGGTCTGAAGCTTTCTTT.

The chain recombines TRBV19 with TRBJ1-1; D is unresolved. Trimming stripped 4 bases from V and 5 bases from J, with 17 bases between. The CDR3 consists of 15 residues. Germline V lookup: CDR1 LNHDA, CDR2 SQIVND (reference sequence). In DNA, the CDR3 is TGTGCCAGTAGTAGGGGAGGCAGCTCGGGAACTGAAGCTTTCTTT. Protein: CASSRGGSSGTEAFF.

Notes on this clone: The sample holds other DNA sequences that translate to the same CDR3. The chain recombines TRBV7-9 with TRBJ1-5; D uncertain. Germline loops: CDR1 SEHNR, CDR2 FQNEAQ (reference sequence). V lost 3 bases and J 4 bases, leaving 7 bases between the germline ends. The CDR3 consists of 13 residues. The CDR3 here is CASSLDGNQPQHF. The CDR3 DNA reads TGTGCCAGCAGCTTGGACGGGAATCAGCCCCAGCATTTT.

The chain has TRBV28 and TRBJ1-1; D not certain. Trimming pared 2 bases from V and 8 bases from J, leaving 9 bases between. From germline, CDR1 is MDHEN and CDR2 SYDVKM. The CDR3 is made up of 12 amino acids. In nucleotides, the CDR3 is TGTGCCAGCAGTTTACGGAACTTAGAAGCTTTCTTT. The encoded protein is CASSLRNLEAFF.

CDR3 protein: CASSQDRQGTETQYF. The CDR3 DNA reads TGCGCCAGCAGCCAAGATAGGCAGGGGACGGAGACCCAGTACTTC. The J gene is TRBJ2-5, the V gene TRBV4-1, with a weak D call TRBD1 (6 bases). Per germline, CDR1 MGHRA and CDR2 YSYEKL. The V and J ends lost 0 bases and 5 bases respectively, with 13 bases between them. CDR3 length equals 15 residues.

This rearrangement joins TRBV24-1 to TRBJ2-1; no firm D call. Trimming removed 4 bases at V and 3 bases at J, with 18 bases between. This CDR3 contains 17 residues. Germline lookup yields CDR1 KGHDR and CDR2 SFDVKD. The CDR3 DNA sequence: TGTGCCACCAGTGACCCCCGCGGACCGGACCACTACAATGAGCAGTTCTTC. Protein product: CATSDPRGPDHYNEQFF.

DNA of the CDR3: TGTGCCACCAGTGATCGACAGGGGGCCTCCTACAATGAGCAGTTCTTC. Its protein product is CATSDRQGASYNEQFF. The chain couples TRBV24-1 to TRBJ2-1; 10 bases agree with TRBD1. CDR1 and CDR2 from the germline V gene are KGHDR and SFDVKD. V dropped 3 bases and J dropped 0; count of bases not matched to a gene: 1. CDR3 length equals 16 residues.

The J gene is TRBJ2-1, the V gene TRBV2; TRBD1 matches at 7 bases. Trimming cost V 6 bases and J 3 bases; bases outside gene matches: 11. In germline, CDR1 is SNHLY, CDR2 FYNNEI. The CDR3 length is 16 residues. The CDR3 reads CASSTLGQANYNEQFF. The CDR3 DNA reads TGTGCCAGCAGCACACTTGGACAGGCGAACTACAATGAGCAGTTCTTC.

The rearrangement links TRBV2 to TRBJ2-5; TRBD2 matches 10 bases. J was trimmed by 1 base and V by 5 bases; bases with no gene match: 7. The V gene's germline CDR1 is SNHLY and CDR2 FYNNEI. CDR3 length: 16 residues. CDR3 region: CASSRPSGSPQETQYF. In DNA form, the CDR3 reads TGTGCCAGCAGTCGGCCTAGCGGGAGTCCCCAAGAGACCCAGTACTTC.

This clone was recorded only once. V is TRBV7-6 and J is TRBJ2-1, with TRBD1 matching over 7 bases. CDR1 is SGHVS and CDR2 is FNYEAQ in the germline V gene. Trimming at V came to 3 bases and at J to 8 bases, leaving 10 bases not matched to a gene. There are 15 residues in the CDR3. CDR3: CASSFRGLVTDEQFF. CDR3 nucleotides: TGTGCCAGCAGCTTTAGGGGGCTTGTGACCGATGAGCAGTTCTTC.

CDR3 sequence: CASSLISSGNNEQFF. For the CDR3, the DNA is TGTGCCAGCAGCTTAATCTCTAGCGGGAATAATGAGCAGTTCTTC. The genes are TRBV13 and TRBJ2-1; 9 bases map to TRBD2. The CDR3 is 15 amino acids. Losses at the gene ends were 2 bases for V and 7 bases for J; bases not matched to a gene: 6. Germline CDR1 PRHDT, CDR2 FYEKMQ (reference sequence).

The chain links TRBV7-8 to TRBJ2-7, with 8 bases matching TRBD1. This CDR3 has 14 amino acids. Trimming at V came to 0 bases and at J to 7 bases, leaving 5 bases not matched to a gene. The germline gives CDR1 SGHVS, CDR2 FQNEAQ. The CDR3 loop reads CASSLAGRDREQYV. DNA for the CDR3: TGTGCCAGCAGCTTAGCAGGACGGGACAGGGAGCAGTACGTC.

The chain carries TRBV19 and TRBJ2-1, with D uncertain. Per germline, CDR1 LNHDA and CDR2 SQIVND (reference sequence). CDR3 length: 15 residues. Trimming removed 5 bases from V and 4 bases from J, with 15 bases in between. DNA of the CDR3: TGTGCCAGTAGTCCTCGCCACTTCGCTTACAATGAGCAGTTCTTC. It yields the protein CASSPRHFAYNEQFF. Combining the CDR3 with reference TRBV19 and TRBJ2-1 gives the whole variable domain DGGITQSPKYLFRKEGQNVTLSCEQNLNHDAMYWYRQDPGQGLRLIYYSQIVNDFQKGDIAEGYSVSREKKESFPLTVTSAQKNPTAFYLCASSPRHFAYNEQFFGPGTRLTVL.

The chain couples TRBV19 to TRBJ1-1, with D maybe TRBD1 (6 bases). The V gene's germline CDR1 is LNHDA and CDR2 SQIVND (reference sequence). V was clipped by 1 base and J by 4 bases, with 10 bases between them. CDR3 length: 14 residues. The CDR3 here is CASSIVGGRTEAFF. The CDR3 nucleotides read TGTGCCAGTAGTATAGTTGGGGGGCGCACTGAAGCTTTCTTT.

The V and J genes are TRBV21-1 and TRBJ2-7. TRBV21-1 is annotated as a pseudogene. This CDR3 region has 17 residues. CDR3 amino acids: CASSTGRFYRTSYEQYV. CDR3 in DNA: TGTGCCAGCAGCACCGGTCGGTTTTATCGGACCTCCTACGAGCAGTACGTC.

The genes are TRBV24-1 and TRBJ1-2, with D perhaps matching TRBD1 (6 bases). CDR1 KGHDR and CDR2 SFDVKD come from the germline V gene. This CDR3 is built from 11 residues. V lost 8 bases, J lost 9 bases, and 12 bases lay in between. This CDR3 is CATKQGNSYTF. CDR3 coding DNA: TGTGCCACCAAACAGGGAAACAGCTACACCTTC.

The gene calls are TRBV6-4 and TRBJ2-7; D not certain. Germline V CDR1 and CDR2: MRHNA, SNTAGT. The CDR3 length is 15 residues. V dropped 5 bases and J dropped 2 bases, with 16 bases sitting between them. CDR3 DNA sequence: TGTGCCAGCAGTTTCTACGGGCCGCTGACCTACGAGCAGTACGTC. This codes for CASSFYGPLTYEQYV.

This clone has a single count. The V and J genes are TRBV10-3 and TRBJ1-2; D possibly corresponds to TRBD1 (6 bases). V was trimmed by 6 bases and J by 4 bases, leaving 9 bases between them. Germline V gene lookup returns CDR1 ENHRY and CDR2 SYGVKD. The CDR3 consists of 12 residues. Written as DNA, the CDR3 is TGTGCCATCAGCCCGACAGGCTATGGCTACACCTTC. It specifies CAISPTGYGYTF.

CDR3 residues: CASSLSGQGDGYTF. The CDR3 DNA reads as TGTGCCAGCAGCCTTAGTGGGCAGGGGGACGGCTACACCTTC. The chain has TRBV7-9 and TRBJ1-2, with 7 bases matching TRBD1. Per germline, CDR1 SEHNR and CDR2 FQNEAQ (reference sequence). V shed 5 bases and J 8 bases; nucleotides not matched to a gene: 11. This CDR3 comprises 14 residues.

A single count supports this clone. V and J are TRBV18 and TRBJ2-1; a weak D match, TRBD2 (6 bases). The germline V gene has CDR1 KGHSH and CDR2 LQKENI. Trimming cost V 4 bases and J 5 bases, with 12 bases left between them. The CDR3 loop spans 14 amino acids. The CDR3 region has the DNA TGTGCCAGCTCACGGAGGGATCAAGACAATGAGCAGTTCTTC. Translating gives CASSRRDQDNEQFF.

In its sample, this clone was seen once. This chain joins TRBV12-3 or TRBV12-4 and TRBJ2-5; the D is unclear. Deletions cut 4 bases from V and 5 bases from J, with 8 bases between. The length of the CDR3 is 12 residues. The CDR3 DNA follows: TGTGCCAGCAGTTCCGCGTCGGAGACCCAGTACTTC. This translates into CASSSASETQYF.

The V call is TRBV30, the J call TRBJ1-6; D is uncertain. This CDR3 region has 14 residues. Germline V lookup: CDR1 GTSNPN, CDR2 SVGIG (reference sequence). With 0 bases removed from V and 6 bases from J, the gap between germline ends came to 9 bases. The CDR3 DNA is TGTGCCTGGAGTGTAGGCGGTATTAATTCACCCCTCCACTTT. Residues: CAWSVGGINSPLHF.

The chain is built from TRBV6-5 and TRBJ1-2; D not certain. V was trimmed by 6 bases and J by 0 bases, leaving 11 bases between them. This CDR3 is 14 amino acids long. Per germline, CDR1 MNHEY and CDR2 SVGAGI. The DNA of the CDR3 is TGTGCCAGCAGATCGCTCGCAGCTAACTATGGCTACACCTTC. Residues: CASRSLAANYGYTF.

This CDR3 is CASSWRGGTEKLFF. The CDR3 DNA sequence: TGCGCCAGCAGCTGGAGAGGAGGCACGGAAAAACTGTTTTTT. The rearrangement uses TRBV5-1 and TRBJ1-4; D gene uncertain. The germline CDR1 and CDR2 sequences are SGHRS and YFSETQ. V was shortened by 3 bases and J by 8 bases, with 14 bases between the two germline ends. This CDR3 comprises 14 residues.

The rearrangement joins TRBV7-7 to TRBJ2-7; 8 bases are shared with TRBD1. The ends lost 5 bases at V and 0 bases at J; junction bases unmatched: 6. Germline V gene data show CDR1 as SSHAT and CDR2 as FNYEAQ (reference sequence). The CDR3 is 15 residues long. The DNA for the CDR3 is TGTGCCAGCAGCGCCGGGACAGGTTACTCCTACGAGCAGTACTTC. Encoded protein: CASSAGTGYSYEQYF.

This chain joins TRBV5-1 and TRBJ2-1; 11 bases line up with TRBD2. The trim removed 4 bases at V and 2 bases at J, leaving 5 bases unmatched. The CDR3 is 16 residues long. Germline V CDR1 and CDR2: SGHRS, YFSETQ. The chain's CDR3 is CASSLSGRAAYNEQFF. CDR3 in DNA: TGCGCCAGCAGCCTTAGCGGGAGGGCCGCCTACAATGAGCAGTTCTTC.

This clone was seen a single time. V gene TRBV7-2 combines with J gene TRBJ1-4, with no clear D. The CDR3 extends over 13 amino acids. Trimming stripped 1 base from V and 4 bases from J, with 4 bases between. Germline CDR1 and CDR2: SGHTA and FQGNSA. CDR3 residues: CASSLDINEKLFF. The CDR3 nucleotides are TGTGCCAGCAGCTTAGACATTAATGAAAAACTGTTTTTT.